The 2 T cell receptor beta chains reported below all come from one sample, sequenced in a study of neurological immune-mediated disorders. One entry per CDR3 protein results from TCRdb running MiXCR on the 5' RACE reads. The sample includes about 120,000 distinct CDR3 sequences, about 3.4% seen only once; the top ten take roughly 1.3%. Sequencing was done on a sample of PBMCs. The receptors stem from a woman aged 25 to 45 with multiple sclerosis.

This clonotype occurred many times. The gene calls are TRBV6-1 and TRBJ1-1; 8 bases match TRBD1. CDR3 length: 13 amino acids. Germline trimming cut 10 bases from V and 4 bases from J; bases unmatched to any gene: 8. Germline CDR1 reads MNHNS; CDR2 reads SASEGT. CDR3 residues: CATAPGGFTEAFF. The CDR3, as DNA: TGTGCCACCGCCCCAGGGGGCTTCACTGAAGCTTTCTTT.

Ten or more counts support this clonotype. The chain uses TRBV20-1 and TRBJ2-1; maybe TRBD1 (6 bases). Germline CDR1 is DFQATT and CDR2 is SNEGSKA (reference sequence). The CDR3 has 12 residues. Trimming took off 5 bases at V and 12 bases at J, with 17 bases between the two ends. For the CDR3, the DNA is TGCAGTGCTCGCGAGACCGGGACAACGCAGTTCTTC. Protein: CSARETGTTQFF.